The rows below give T cell receptor beta chains drawn from one sample of a study of blood T cells in healthy people across ages. TCRdb independently ran MiXCR on the 5' RACE reads; one entry per CDR3 protein. The sample carries over 1.5 million distinct CDR3 sequences, around half recorded once. The sequenced material came from blood. The receptors here all came from a woman aged 40 to 49 in good health. CDR3s include the opening cysteine and the closing phenylalanine or tryptophan. The D gene is left open where the match is weak.

>TRBV20-1|TRBD2
CSASPPPLIPGLAGGRETQYF
>TRBV10-3|TRBD2
CAIGAGQVGDTQYF
>TRBV13|NA
CASSFDGRNTEAFF
>TRBV18|NA
CASSRGSGSNQPQHF
>TRBV4-2|NA
CASSQPRIRDTEAFF
>TRBV10-3|TRBD1
CAISPGQGFGSPLHF
>TRBV7-2|NA
CASSPLRGGNTIYF
>TRBV14|NA
CASSQGSRELNTEAFF
>TRBV20-1|NA
CSASASNLATNEKLFF
>TRBV20-1|NA
CSARDGGQPRANYGYTF
>TRBV4-2|TRBD1
CASSPDRAGTEAFF
>TRBV11-2|TRBD2
CASSSGYERGGSGANVLTF
>TRBV11-2|NA
CASSDTNRRSYNEQYF
>TRBV5-6|NA
CASSWRELGPYNEQFF
>TRBV29-1|NA
CSVPSQETQYF
>TRBV6-2/TRBV6-3|NA
CASTPTGRGNEQFF
>TRBV7-3|TRBD1
CASSQGQGAKNIQYF